A single sample is the source of the 27 T cell receptor beta chains below, sequenced in a study of technical replicates of blood from several donors. Assay used: immunoSEQ multiplex PCR; TCRdb lists only in-frame clones, some missing. The table shows over 90,000 clones, with approximately 96% occurring only once. Sequences were obtained from T cells isolated from PBMCs. These receptors came from a human donor in good health.

The chain employs TRBV27 and TRBJ2-7; D is perhaps TRBD1 (6 bases). Germline V gene lookup returns CDR1 MNHEY and CDR2 SMNVEV (reference sequence). The CDR3 has 14 residues. The germline V and J ends were trimmed by 2 bases and 0 bases, with 8 bases remaining between them. This CDR3 reads CASSLTGSSYEQYF. The CDR3, as DNA: TGTGCCAGCAGTTTAACAGGGAGCTCCTACGAGCAGTACTTC.

This chain connects TRBV4-3 to TRBJ2-2; 10 nucleotides align to TRBD1. Germline-derived CDR1 and CDR2 are LGHNA and YSLEER. The ends lost 4 bases at V and 6 bases at J; junction bases unmatched: 5. The CDR3 contains 15 residues. For the CDR3, the DNA is TGCGCCAGCAGCCTAGGACAGGGGGTAGCCGGGGAGCTGTTTTTT. It translates to CASSLGQGVAGELFF.

This chain joins TRBV28 and TRBJ1-2, with 7 bases identical to TRBD1. Germline loops: CDR1 MDHEN, CDR2 SYDVKM. The length of the CDR3 is 14 residues. Trimming took 4 bases from V and 4 from J; bases not matched to a gene: 6. Written as DNA, the CDR3 is TGTGCCAGCAGTTCAACCGGACAGGTCTATGGCTACACCTTC. Its translation: CASSSTGQVYGYTF.

The chain joins TRBV9 to TRBJ2-3, with TRBD2 identical over 14 bases. The CDR3 has 19 amino acids. V lost 3 bases, J lost 0 bases, and 9 bases stayed unmatched. Germline V gene sequence: CDR1 SGDLS, CDR2 YYNGEE. CDR3 loop: CASSAPRTSGRTSTDTQYF. The DNA for the CDR3 is TGTGCCAGCAGCGCGCCCCGGACTAGCGGGAGGACTAGCACAGATACGCAGTATTTT. Full variable domain (missing parts from reference TRBV9 and TRBJ2-3): DSGVTQTPKHLITATGQRVTLRCSPRSGDLSVYWYQQSLDQGLQFLIQYYNGEERAKGNILERFSAQQFPDLHSELNLSSLELGDSALYFCASSAPRTSGRTSTDTQYFGPGTRLTVL.

This rearrangement joins TRBV20-1 to TRBJ2-3, with D uncertain. Deletions cut 5 bases from V and 5 bases from J, with 8 bases between. This CDR3 spans 11 amino acids. Per the germline V gene, CDR1 is DFQATT and CDR2 is SNEGSKA (reference sequence). The CDR3 is CSAAPEDTQYF. The CDR3 DNA reads TGCAGTGCTGCCCCAGAAGATACGCAGTATTTT.

This clone is a singleton in its sample. The CDR3 here is CASSLLSWGEYPLSEQFF. In nucleotides, the CDR3 is TGTGCCAGCAGTTTGCTCTCCTGGGGGGAGTACCCTCTGAGCGAGCAGTTCTTC. The chain joins TRBV28 to TRBJ2-1; a possible D gene is TRBD2 (6 bases). With 3 bases removed from V and 10 bases from J, the gap between germline ends came to 28 bases. This CDR3 has 18 residues. CDR1 is MDHEN and CDR2 is SYDVKM in the germline V gene.

This clone was observed a single time. Here the CDR3 DNA reads TGTGCCAGCAGCCCTTGGTTGACTCAAGAGACCCAGTACTTC. Residues: CASSPWLTQETQYF. The chain couples TRBV7-2 to TRBJ2-5; D remains ambiguous. The V gene lost 5 bases and the J gene lost 2 bases, with 12 bases spanning the gap. The CDR3 loop spans 14 amino acids. The V gene's germline CDR1 is SGHTA and CDR2 FQGNSA.

This chain connects TRBV4-1 to TRBJ1-5; D not certain. Germline lookup yields CDR1 MGHRA and CDR2 YSYEKL. The CDR3 sequence is 17 residues long. V was trimmed by 0 bases and J by 5 bases, leaving 17 bases between them. DNA for the CDR3: TGCGCCAGCAGCCAAGAATTTGCCGGGTCGACCGATCAGCCCCAGCATTTT. It encodes CASSQEFAGSTDQPQHF.

The genes are TRBV19 and TRBJ1-2; TRBD1 might be the D (5 bases). The CDR3 is 14 amino acids. V shed 7 bases and J shed 1 base, with 13 bases lying between them. Germline lookup yields CDR1 LNHDA and CDR2 SQIVND (reference sequence). CDR3: CASIRQGGNYGYTF. In DNA form, the CDR3 reads TGTGCCAGTATAAGGCAGGGAGGTAACTATGGCTACACCTTC.

In its sample, this clone was seen once. The genes are TRBV28 and TRBJ2-1; D possibly corresponds to TRBD1 (6 bases). Per the germline V gene, CDR1 is MDHEN and CDR2 is SYDVKM. The CDR3 spans 15 residues. The V end lost 5 bases, the J end lost 2 bases, and 13 bases lay between the germline ends. The CDR3 DNA follows: TGTGCCAGCAGTCCCGGGACACCTACCTACAATGAGCAGTTCTTC. Amino acid sequence: CASSPGTPTYNEQFF.

This chain links TRBV7-6 with TRBJ2-7; 8 nucleotides align to TRBD2. V trimming: 0 bases; J trimming: 2 bases; junction bases outside the gene matches: 6. This CDR3 region has 16 residues. CDR1 and CDR2 (germline): SGHVS, FNYEAQ. The DNA for the CDR3 is TGTGCCAGCAGCTTAGCCCGGCGGGAGGCCCCCTACGAGCAGTACTTC. This gives the protein CASSLARREAPYEQYF. Looking up the rest from reference TRBV7-6 and TRBJ2-7 gives the full variable domain: GAGVSQSPRYKVTKRGQDVALRCDPISGHVSLYWYRQALGQGPEFLTYFNYEAQQDKSGLPNDRFSAERPEGSISTLTIQRTEQRDSAMYRCASSLARREAPYEQYFGPGTRLTVT.

A word on this clone: One junction end does not reproduce the germline sequence, and a read error may be involved. V usage is TRBV7-7 and J usage is TRBJ2-1; 12 bases align to TRBD2. Germline V gene data show CDR1 as SSHAT and CDR2 as FNYEAQ (reference sequence). CDR3 size: 14 residues. The CDR3 nucleotides read TGTGCTAGCAGCTTAAGTACTAGCGGGAGGGAGCAGTTCTTC. It yields the protein CASSLSTSGREQFF.

CDR3: CASSLELAGVTDTQYF. The CDR3 DNA follows: TGTGCCAGCAGCTTAGAACTAGCGGGTGTCACAGATACGCAGTATTTT. The J gene is TRBJ2-3, the V gene TRBV7-4; 9 bases line up with TRBD2. CDR3 length: 16 residues. After removal of 1 base from V and 2 bases from J, the junction contained 4 bases not matched to a gene. Germline CDR1 is SGHVT and CDR2 is SQSDAQ.

The CDR3 spells CAISEGQVGTNEKLFF. CDR3 bases: TGTGCCATCAGTGAAGGACAGGTCGGAACTAATGAAAAACTGTTTTTT. The rearrangement joins TRBV10-3 to TRBJ1-4, with 7 bases identical to TRBD1. The CDR3 extends over 16 amino acids. The V gene end was trimmed by 3 bases and the J gene end by 1 base; junction bases not matched to a gene: 5. Germline CDR1 and CDR2: ENHRY and SYGVKD.

CDR3 sequence reads: CASSFGLVYEQYF. The DNA for the CDR3 is TGTGCCAGCAGCTTTGGACTAGTCTACGAGCAGTACTTC. The V and J genes are TRBV7-2 and TRBJ2-7; TRBD2 matches 7 bases. The germline V gene encodes CDR1 SGHTA and CDR2 FQGNSA. CDR3 length equals 13 residues. V lost 3 bases to trimming and J lost 3 bases; unmatched junction nucleotides: 2. Combining the CDR3 with reference TRBV7-2 and TRBJ2-7 gives the whole variable domain GAGVSQSPSNKVTEKGKDVELRCDPISGHTALYWYRQSLGQGLEFLIYFQGNSAPDKSGLPSDRFSAERTGGSVSTLTIQRTQQEDSAVYLCASSFGLVYEQYFGPGTRLTVT.

The chain joins TRBV6-1 to TRBJ1-1; D might be TRBD1 (6 bases). Between the trimmed V and J ends, which lost 3 bases and 0 bases, there was a span of 11 bases. This CDR3 is 15 amino acids long. Per the germline V gene, CDR1 is MNHNS and CDR2 is SASEGT. The CDR3 region has the DNA TGTGCCAGCAGTGATGCAGGGGCGATGAACACTGAAGCTTTCTTT. Amino acids: CASSDAGAMNTEAFF.

The rearrangement joins TRBV6-6 to TRBJ2-1, with D possibly matching TRBD1 (5 bases). The CDR3 runs 12 residues. From germline, CDR1 is MNHNY and CDR2 SVGAGI (reference sequence). V was shortened by 5 bases and J by 9 bases, with 11 bases between the two germline ends. In DNA, the CDR3 is TGTGCCAGCAGTAACCCAGGGTCTGAGCAGTTCTTC. Protein: CASSNPGSEQFF.

The CDR3 reads CASSIKGAGGYEQYF. The CDR3 DNA reads TGTGCCAGTAGTATTAAAGGAGCCGGGGGCTACGAGCAGTACTTC. This chain joins TRBV19 and TRBJ2-7; tentatively, D is TRBD2 (6 bases). V was cut by 3 bases and J by 3 bases, with 15 bases left in between. This CDR3 has 15 residues. Per germline, CDR1 LNHDA and CDR2 SQIVND (reference sequence). Together with reference TRBV19 and TRBJ2-7, the CDR3 gives the full variable domain: DGGITQSPKYLFRKEGQNVTLSCEQNLNHDAMYWYRQDPGQGLRLIYYSQIVNDFQKGDIAEGYSVSREKKESFPLTVTSAQKNPTAFYLCASSIKGAGGYEQYFGPGTRLTVT.

The chain is built from TRBV27 and TRBJ2-7; 7 bases line up with TRBD1. Trimming took 4 bases from V and 0 from J; bases not matched to a gene: 3. CDR1 MNHEY and CDR2 SMNVEV come from the germline V gene (reference sequence). CDR3 length equals 14 residues. DNA for the CDR3: TGTGCCAGCAGTTACGGGGACAGCTCCTACGAGCAGTACTTC. This gives the protein CASSYGDSSYEQYF.

Regarding this clone: Other DNA sequences in this sample translate to the same CDR3. This chain connects TRBV11-3 to TRBJ2-1, with D perhaps TRBD1 (5 bases). The CDR3 is 12 residues long. CDR1 is SGHNT and CDR2 is YENEEA in the germline V gene. V was shortened by 1 base and J by 8 bases, with 6 bases between the two germline ends. CDR3 sequence reads: CASSLVRDEQFF. The CDR3 nucleotides are TGTGCCAGCAGCTTAGTCAGGGATGAGCAGTTCTTC.

The V gene is TRBV11-3, the J gene TRBJ1-1; a possible D gene is TRBD1 (5 bases). The V gene's germline CDR1 is SGHNT and CDR2 YENEEA. V was clipped by 1 base and J by 0 bases, with 12 bases between them. The CDR3 contains 16 residues. The CDR3 nucleotides read TGTGCCAGCAGCTTAGGCCAGGGCCGAGTGAACACTGAAGCTTTCTTT. This gives the protein CASSLGQGRVNTEAFF.

The gene calls are TRBV2 and TRBJ2-1, with 7 bases that match TRBD2. The CDR3 extends over 15 amino acids. Germline CDR1 SNHLY, CDR2 FYNNEI. V was pared by 3 bases and J by 1 base, with 3 bases of the junction left unmatched. The CDR3 sequence is CASSDQAGSYNEQFF. The DNA of the CDR3 is TGTGCCAGCAGTGACCAAGCGGGATCCTACAATGAGCAGTTCTTC.

V usage is TRBV14 and J usage is TRBJ2-7; D gene unclear. The CDR3 runs to 16 residues. Germline V gene sequence: CDR1 SGHDN, CDR2 FVKESK. The V end lost 0 bases, the J end lost 0 bases, and 12 bases lay between the germline ends. The CDR3 here is CASSQDSRWSSYEQYF. The CDR3 nucleotides are TGTGCCAGCAGCCAAGACTCCCGGTGGAGCTCCTACGAGCAGTACTTC.

V gene TRBV2 combines with J gene TRBJ1-3; TRBD1 is a possible D gene (5 bases). The CDR3 covers 13 residues. Trimming removed 6 bases from V and 4 bases from J, with 10 bases in between. In germline, CDR1 is SNHLY, CDR2 FYNNEI. The CDR3 region is CASRRGDGNTIYF. Written as DNA, the CDR3 is TGTGCCAGCAGGCGGGGGGACGGAAACACCATATATTTT.

V gene TRBV4-2 combines with J gene TRBJ2-1; a possible D gene is TRBD2 (6 bases). Germline CDR1 is LGHNA and CDR2 is YNFKEQ. Trimming shortened V by 1 base and J by 4 bases, and 11 bases separated the two germline ends. The CDR3 is 15 amino acids. CDR3 loop: CASSQVGGTYNEQFF. CDR3 in DNA: TGTGCCAGCAGCCAAGTTGGGGGGACGTACAATGAGCAGTTCTTC.

For the CDR3, the DNA is TGCGCCAGCAGGGAGACGCGGGACAGGTTAACTGAAGCTTTCTTT. This gives the protein CASRETRDRLTEAFF. This chain joins TRBV4-1 and TRBJ1-1; 8 bases map to TRBD1. CDR1 is MGHRA, CDR2 YSYEKL, per germline. V lost 6 bases to trimming and J lost 5 bases; unmatched junction nucleotides: 11. The CDR3 sequence is 15 residues long.

The J gene is TRBJ2-1, the V gene TRBV6-1; 12 bases align to TRBD2. The CDR3 consists of 14 residues. From germline, CDR1 is MNHNS and CDR2 SASEGT. The junction had 7 bases not matched to a gene; V was cut back by 8 bases and J by 8 bases. CDR3 coding DNA: TGTGCCAGCGTGCTAGCGGGAGGGGTAGATGAGCAGTTCTTC. Encoded protein: CASVLAGGVDEQFF.